The present TCR beta chain was sequenced within a study of CD8+ T cells in alopecia areata. Study context: It was oral tofacitinib, at 5 to 10 mg twice daily, that treated patients received. Study-wide results and caveats: Under tofacitinib, fewer expanded CD8+ clones appeared among the top 100 scalp clones. Persistence during tofacitinib was seen for many expanded lesional clones in scalp and blood.

Trimming stripped 7 bases from V and 7 bases from J, with 8 bases between. Germline V lookup: CDR1 WSHSY, CDR2 SAAADI. This CDR3 contains 11 residues. Following extraction, RNA underwent reverse transcription to cDNA, which served as the sequencing template. The repertoire was sequenced with immunoSEQ multiplex PCR; TCRdb's copy has only in-frame clones and lacks some. The sample has roughly 190,000 clones, under 80% seen once. As to treatment: oral pan-JAK inhibitor, 5-10 mg twice daily. This clone has just a few counts. Its antigen is undetermined. The receptor was isolated from a human donor with alopecia areata. This sequence joins TRBV10-2 and TRBJ2-1, with no clear D. Sequencing used CD4+ T cells sorted from blood, obtained around week 50, from a patient treated with tofacitinib. The CDR3 reads CASTSVNEQFF. The CDR3 nucleotides read TGCGCCAGCACGTCTGTTAATGAGCAGTTCTTC.